These 5 T cell receptor beta chains came from one sample sequenced in a study of T-cell reconstitution after alpha-beta-depleted transplantation in children. Unique molecular identifiers were incorporated during preparation of the TCRbeta library. Via MiXCR, TCRdb re-called the PCR reads, giving one row per CDR3 protein. The repertoire holds hundreds of thousands of distinct CDR3 sequences, with roughly 17% as singletons. Sequenced material: PBMCs, mostly from graft donor cells, taken 360 days after TCRalphabeta/CD19-depleted stem cell transplant. The receptors were sampled from a boy less than two years old who had a stem cell transplant for Wiskott-Aldrich syndrome, so the T cells may come from the graft donor.

The chain joins TRBV5-8 to TRBJ1-1; D is perhaps TRBD1 (6 bases). V was clipped by 5 bases and J by 10 bases, with 15 bases between them. This CDR3 has 12 residues. Germline values: CDR1 SGHTS, CDR2 YDEGEE. The DNA of the CDR3 is TGTGCCAGCAGACCCCCCAGGGGCCCAGCTTTCTTT. The encoded protein is CASRPPRGPAFF. The whole variable domain, filled in from reference TRBV5-8 and TRBJ1-1, reads EAGVTQSPTHLIKTRGQQATLRCSPISGHTSVYWYQQALGLGLQFLLWYDEGEERNRGNFPPRFSGRQFPNYSSELNVNALELEDSALYLCASRPPRGPAFFGQGTRLTVV.

This clonotype was detected only a few times. This chain connects TRBV27 to TRBJ1-1; no definite D call. This CDR3 contains 13 residues. V was trimmed by 4 bases and J by 4 bases, leaving 10 bases between them. Looked up from germline, CDR1 is MNHEY and CDR2 is SMNVEV (reference sequence). As DNA, the CDR3 is TGTGCCAGCAGTTCCGGGAGATTCACTGAAGCTTTCTTT. Protein: CASSSGRFTEAFF.

Here the CDR3 reads CASSPTGRGRAGANVLTF. In DNA, the CDR3 is TGCGCCAGCAGCCCCACGGGGCGGGGGAGGGCTGGGGCCAACGTCCTGACTTTC. The rearrangement uses TRBV4-3 and TRBJ2-6; the match to TRBD2 covers 7 bases. The CDR3 length is 18 residues. Germline CDR1 reads LGHNA; CDR2 reads YSLEER. The J segment lost 2 bases and the V segment lost 4 bases, leaving 11 bases of the junction unmatched.

This clonotype has a handful of counts. The chain combines TRBV4-3 with TRBJ2-1; no clear D. Trimming took off 1 base at V and 4 bases at J, with 20 bases between the two ends. The CDR3 consists of 18 residues. Germline CDR1 reads LGHNA; CDR2 reads YSLEER. CDR3 residues: CASSQGIPYGRSYNEQFF. For the CDR3, the DNA is TGCGCCAGCAGCCAAGGGATACCCTACGGGCGAAGTTACAATGAGCAGTTCTTC.

The CDR3 bases are TGTGCCAGCAGTTTCAGGACAGGGGATTCACCCCTCCACTTT. Its translation is CASSFRTGDSPLHF. This chain links TRBV12-3 or TRBV12-4 with TRBJ1-6, with 9 bases aligning to TRBD1. The length of the CDR3 is 14 residues. Trimming removed 3 bases from V and 8 bases from J; junction bases left unmatched: 2.